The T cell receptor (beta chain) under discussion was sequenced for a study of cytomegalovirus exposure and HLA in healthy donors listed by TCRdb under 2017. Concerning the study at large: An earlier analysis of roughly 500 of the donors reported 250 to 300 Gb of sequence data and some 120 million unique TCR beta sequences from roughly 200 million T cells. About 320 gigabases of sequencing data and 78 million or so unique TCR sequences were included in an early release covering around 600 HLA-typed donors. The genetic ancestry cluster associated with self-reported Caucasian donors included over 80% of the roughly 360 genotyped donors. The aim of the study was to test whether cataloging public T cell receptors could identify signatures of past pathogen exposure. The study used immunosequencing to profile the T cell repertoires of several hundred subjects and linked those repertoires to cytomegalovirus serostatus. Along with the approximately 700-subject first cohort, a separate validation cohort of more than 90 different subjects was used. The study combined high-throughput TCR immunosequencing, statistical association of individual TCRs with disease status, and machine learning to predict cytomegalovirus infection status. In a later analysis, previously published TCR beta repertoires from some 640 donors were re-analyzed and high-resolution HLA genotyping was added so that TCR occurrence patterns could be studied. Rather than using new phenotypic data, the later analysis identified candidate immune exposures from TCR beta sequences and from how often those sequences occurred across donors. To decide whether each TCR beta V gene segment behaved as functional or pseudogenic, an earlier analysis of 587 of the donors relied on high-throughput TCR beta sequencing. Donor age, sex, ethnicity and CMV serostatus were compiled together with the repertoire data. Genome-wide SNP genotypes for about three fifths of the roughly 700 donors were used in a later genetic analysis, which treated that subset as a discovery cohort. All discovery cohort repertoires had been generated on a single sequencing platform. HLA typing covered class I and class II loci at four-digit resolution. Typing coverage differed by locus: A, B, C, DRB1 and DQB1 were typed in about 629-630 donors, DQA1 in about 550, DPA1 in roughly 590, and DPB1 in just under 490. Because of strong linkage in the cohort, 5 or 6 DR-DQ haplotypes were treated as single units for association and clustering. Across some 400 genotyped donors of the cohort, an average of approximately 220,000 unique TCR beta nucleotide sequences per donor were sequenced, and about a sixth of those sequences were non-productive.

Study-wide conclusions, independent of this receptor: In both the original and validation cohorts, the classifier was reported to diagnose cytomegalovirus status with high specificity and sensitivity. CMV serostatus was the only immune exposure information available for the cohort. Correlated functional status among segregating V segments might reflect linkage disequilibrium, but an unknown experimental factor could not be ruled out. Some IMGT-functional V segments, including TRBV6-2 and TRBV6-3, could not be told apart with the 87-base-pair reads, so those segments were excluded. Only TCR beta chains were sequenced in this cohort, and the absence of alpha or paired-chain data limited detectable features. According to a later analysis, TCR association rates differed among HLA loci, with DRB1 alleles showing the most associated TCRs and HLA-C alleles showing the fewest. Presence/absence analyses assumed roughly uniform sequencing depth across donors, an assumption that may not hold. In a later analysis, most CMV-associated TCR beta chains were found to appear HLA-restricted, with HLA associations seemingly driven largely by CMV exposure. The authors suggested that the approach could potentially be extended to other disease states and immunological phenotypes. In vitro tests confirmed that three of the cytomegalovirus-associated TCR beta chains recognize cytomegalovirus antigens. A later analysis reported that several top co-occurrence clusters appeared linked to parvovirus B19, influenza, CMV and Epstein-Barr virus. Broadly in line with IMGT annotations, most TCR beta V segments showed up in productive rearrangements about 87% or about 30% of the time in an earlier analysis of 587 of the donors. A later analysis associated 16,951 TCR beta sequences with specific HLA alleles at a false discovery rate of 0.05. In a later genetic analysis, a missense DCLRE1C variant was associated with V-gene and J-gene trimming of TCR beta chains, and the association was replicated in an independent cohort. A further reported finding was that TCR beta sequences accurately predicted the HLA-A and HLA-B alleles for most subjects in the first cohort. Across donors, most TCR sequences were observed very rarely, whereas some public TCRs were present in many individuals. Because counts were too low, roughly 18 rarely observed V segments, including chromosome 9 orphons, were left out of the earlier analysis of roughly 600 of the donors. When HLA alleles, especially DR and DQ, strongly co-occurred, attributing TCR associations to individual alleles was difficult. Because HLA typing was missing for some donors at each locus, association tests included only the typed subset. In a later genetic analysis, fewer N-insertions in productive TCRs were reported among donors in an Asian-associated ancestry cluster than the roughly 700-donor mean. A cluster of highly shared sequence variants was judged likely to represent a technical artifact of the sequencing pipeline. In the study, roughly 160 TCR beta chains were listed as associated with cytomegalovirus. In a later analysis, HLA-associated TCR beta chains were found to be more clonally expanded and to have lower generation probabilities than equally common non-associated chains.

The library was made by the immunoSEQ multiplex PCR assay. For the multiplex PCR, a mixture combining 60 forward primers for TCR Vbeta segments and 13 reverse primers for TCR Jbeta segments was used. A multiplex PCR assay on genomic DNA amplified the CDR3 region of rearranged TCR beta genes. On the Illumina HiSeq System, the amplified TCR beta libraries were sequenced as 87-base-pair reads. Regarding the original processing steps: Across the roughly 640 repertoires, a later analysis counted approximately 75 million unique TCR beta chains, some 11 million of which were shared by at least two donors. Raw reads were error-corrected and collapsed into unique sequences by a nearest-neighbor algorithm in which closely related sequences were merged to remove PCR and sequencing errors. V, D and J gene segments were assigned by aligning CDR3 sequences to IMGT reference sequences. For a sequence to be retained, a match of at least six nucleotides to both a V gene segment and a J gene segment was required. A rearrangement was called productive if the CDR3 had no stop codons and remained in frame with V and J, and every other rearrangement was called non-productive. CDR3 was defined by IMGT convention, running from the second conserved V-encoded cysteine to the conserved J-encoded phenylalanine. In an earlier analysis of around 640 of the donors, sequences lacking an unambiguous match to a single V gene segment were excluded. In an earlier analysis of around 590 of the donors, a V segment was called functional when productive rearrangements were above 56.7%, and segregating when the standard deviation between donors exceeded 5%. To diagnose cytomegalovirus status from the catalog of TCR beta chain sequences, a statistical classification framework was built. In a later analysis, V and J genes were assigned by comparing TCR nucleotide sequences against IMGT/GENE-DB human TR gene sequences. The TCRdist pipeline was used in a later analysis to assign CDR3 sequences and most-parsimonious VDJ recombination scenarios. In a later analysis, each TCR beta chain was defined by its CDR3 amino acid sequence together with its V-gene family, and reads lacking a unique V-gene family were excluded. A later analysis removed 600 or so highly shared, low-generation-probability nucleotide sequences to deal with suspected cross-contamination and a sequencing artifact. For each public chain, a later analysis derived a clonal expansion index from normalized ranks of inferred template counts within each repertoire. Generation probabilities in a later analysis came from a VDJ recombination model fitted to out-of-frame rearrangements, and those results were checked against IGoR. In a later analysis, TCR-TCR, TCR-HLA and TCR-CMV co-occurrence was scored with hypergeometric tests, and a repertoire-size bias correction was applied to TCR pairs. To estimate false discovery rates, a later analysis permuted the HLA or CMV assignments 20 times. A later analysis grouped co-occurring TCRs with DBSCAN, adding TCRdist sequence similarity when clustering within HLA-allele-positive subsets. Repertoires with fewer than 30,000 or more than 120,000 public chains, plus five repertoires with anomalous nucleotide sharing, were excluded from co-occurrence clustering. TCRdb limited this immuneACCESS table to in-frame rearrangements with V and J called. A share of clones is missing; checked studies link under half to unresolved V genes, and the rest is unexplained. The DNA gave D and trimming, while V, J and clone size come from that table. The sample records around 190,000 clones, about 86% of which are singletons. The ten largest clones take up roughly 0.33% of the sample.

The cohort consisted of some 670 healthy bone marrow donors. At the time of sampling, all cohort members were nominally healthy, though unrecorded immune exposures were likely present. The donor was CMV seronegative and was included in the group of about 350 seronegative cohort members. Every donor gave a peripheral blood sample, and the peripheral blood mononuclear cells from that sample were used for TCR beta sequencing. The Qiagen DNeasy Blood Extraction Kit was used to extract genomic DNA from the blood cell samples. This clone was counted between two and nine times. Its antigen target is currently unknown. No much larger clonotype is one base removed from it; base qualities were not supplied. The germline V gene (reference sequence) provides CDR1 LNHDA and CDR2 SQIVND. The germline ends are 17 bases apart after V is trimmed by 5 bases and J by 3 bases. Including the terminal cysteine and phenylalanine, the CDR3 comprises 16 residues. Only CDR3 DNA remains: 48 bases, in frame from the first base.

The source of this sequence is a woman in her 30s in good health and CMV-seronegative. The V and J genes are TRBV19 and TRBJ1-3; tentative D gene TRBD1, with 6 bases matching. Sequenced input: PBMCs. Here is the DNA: TGTGCCAGTAGTGCACAGGGTATCCTTGGTGGAAACACCATATATTTT. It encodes CASSAQGILGGNTIYF.